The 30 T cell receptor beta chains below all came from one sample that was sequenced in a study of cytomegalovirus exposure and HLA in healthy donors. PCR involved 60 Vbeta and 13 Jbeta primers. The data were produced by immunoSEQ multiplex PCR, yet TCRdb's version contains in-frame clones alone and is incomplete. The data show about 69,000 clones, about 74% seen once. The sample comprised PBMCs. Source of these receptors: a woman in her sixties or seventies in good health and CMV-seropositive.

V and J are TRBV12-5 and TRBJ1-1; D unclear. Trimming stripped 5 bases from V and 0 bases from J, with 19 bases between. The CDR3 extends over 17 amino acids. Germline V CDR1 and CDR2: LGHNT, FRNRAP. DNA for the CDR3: TGTGCTAGTGGTCGCGGTGGCAAGGCCCAACTGAACACTGAAGCTTTCTTT. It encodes CASGRGGKAQLNTEAFF.

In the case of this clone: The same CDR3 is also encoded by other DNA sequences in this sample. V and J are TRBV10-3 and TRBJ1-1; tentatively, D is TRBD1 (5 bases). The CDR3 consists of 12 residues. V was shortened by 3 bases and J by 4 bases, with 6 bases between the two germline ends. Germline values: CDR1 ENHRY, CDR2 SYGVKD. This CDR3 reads CAISDRGTEAFF. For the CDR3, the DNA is TGTGCCATCAGTGATAGGGGCACTGAAGCTTTCTTT.

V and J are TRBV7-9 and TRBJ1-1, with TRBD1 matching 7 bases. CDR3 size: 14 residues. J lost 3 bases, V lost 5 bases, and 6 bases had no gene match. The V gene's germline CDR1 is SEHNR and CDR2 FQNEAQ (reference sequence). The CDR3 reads CASSPGTAHTEAFF. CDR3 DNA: TGTGCCAGCAGCCCAGGGACAGCACACACTGAAGCTTTCTTT.

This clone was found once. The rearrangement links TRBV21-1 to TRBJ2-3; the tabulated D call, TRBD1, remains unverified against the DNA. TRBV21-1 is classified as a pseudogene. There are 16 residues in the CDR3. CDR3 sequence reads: CASSPWGTGVSDTQYF. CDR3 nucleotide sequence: TGTGCCAGCAGCCCCTGGGGGACAGGCGTATCGGATACGCAGTATTTT.

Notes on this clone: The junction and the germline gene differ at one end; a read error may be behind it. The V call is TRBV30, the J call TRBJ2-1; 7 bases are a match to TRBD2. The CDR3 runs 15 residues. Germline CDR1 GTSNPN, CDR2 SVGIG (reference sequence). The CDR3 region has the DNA TGTGCCCGGAGTGGAGGGGAGGGTCTATACAATGAGCAGTTCTTC. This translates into CARSGGEGLYNEQFF.

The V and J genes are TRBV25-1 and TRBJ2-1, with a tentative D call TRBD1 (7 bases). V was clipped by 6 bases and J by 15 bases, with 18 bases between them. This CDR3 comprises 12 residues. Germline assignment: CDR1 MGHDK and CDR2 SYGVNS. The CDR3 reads CASRAAGTVLFF. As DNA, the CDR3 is TGTGCCAGCAGGGCCGCGGGGACAGTACTGTTCTTC.

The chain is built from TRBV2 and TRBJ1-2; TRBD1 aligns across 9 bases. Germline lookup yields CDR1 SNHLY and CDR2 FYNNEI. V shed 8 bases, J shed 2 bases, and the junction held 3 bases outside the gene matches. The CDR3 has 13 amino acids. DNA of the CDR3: TGTGCCAGCGGGACAGGGAACAACTATGGCTACACCTTC. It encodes CASGTGNNYGYTF. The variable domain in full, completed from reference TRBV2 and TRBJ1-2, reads EPEVTQTPSHQVTQMGQEVILRCVPISNHLYFYWYRQILGQKVEFLVSFYNNEISEKSEIFDDQFSVERPDGSNFTLKIRSTKLEDSAMYFCASGTGNNYGYTFGSGTRLTVV.

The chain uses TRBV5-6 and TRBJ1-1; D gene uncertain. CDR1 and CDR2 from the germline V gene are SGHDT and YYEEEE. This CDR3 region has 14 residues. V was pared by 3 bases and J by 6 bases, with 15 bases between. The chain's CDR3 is CASSSGGVGAEAFF. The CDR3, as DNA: TGTGCCAGCAGCTCTGGAGGTGTCGGAGCTGAAGCTTTCTTT.

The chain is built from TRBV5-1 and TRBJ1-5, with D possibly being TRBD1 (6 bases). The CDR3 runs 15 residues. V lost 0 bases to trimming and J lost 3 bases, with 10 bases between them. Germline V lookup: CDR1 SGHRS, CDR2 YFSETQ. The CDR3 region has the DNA TGCGCCAGCAGCTTGGGAGGACAGTTCAATCAGCCCCAGCATTTT. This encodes CASSLGGQFNQPQHF. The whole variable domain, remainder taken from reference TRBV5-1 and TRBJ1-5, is KAGVTQTPRYLIKTRGQQVTLSCSPISGHRSVSWYQQTPGQGLQFLFEYFSETQRNKGNFPGRFSGRQFSNSRSEMNVSTLELGDSALYLCASSLGGQFNQPQHFGDGTRLSIL.

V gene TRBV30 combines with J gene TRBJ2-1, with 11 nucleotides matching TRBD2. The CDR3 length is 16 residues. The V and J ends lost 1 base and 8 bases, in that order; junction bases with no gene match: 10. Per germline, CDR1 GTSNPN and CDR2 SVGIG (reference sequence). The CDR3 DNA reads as TGTGCCTGGAGTGGACGAACTAGCGGGAGTCCGGATGAGCAGTTCTTC. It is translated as CAWSGRTSGSPDEQFF.

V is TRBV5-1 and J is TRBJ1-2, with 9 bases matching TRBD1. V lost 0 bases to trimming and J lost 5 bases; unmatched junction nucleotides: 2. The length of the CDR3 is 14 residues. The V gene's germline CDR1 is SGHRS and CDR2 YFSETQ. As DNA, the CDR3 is TGCGCCAGCAGCTTGGAGGGGACAGGGTATGGCTACACCTTC. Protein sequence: CASSLEGTGYGYTF.

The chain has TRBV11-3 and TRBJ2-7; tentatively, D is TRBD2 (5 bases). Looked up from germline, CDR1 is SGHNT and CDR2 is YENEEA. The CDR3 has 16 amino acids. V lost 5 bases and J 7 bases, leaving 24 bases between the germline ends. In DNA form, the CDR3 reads TGTGCCAGCAGCAAAGAGGGCCGGACTGCCCCTAGTGAGCAGTACTTC. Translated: CASSKEGRTAPSEQYF.

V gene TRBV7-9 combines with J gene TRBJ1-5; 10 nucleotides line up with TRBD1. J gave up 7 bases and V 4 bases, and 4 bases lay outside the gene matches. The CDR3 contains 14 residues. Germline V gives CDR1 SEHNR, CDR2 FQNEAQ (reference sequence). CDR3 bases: TGTGCCAGCAGCTCCGGGACAGGGGAACAGCCCCAGCATTTT. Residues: CASSSGTGEQPQHF.

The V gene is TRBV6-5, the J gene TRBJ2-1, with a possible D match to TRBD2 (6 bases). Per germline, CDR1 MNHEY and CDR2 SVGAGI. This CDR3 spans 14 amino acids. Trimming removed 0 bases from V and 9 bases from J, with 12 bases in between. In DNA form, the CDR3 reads TGTGCCAGCAGTTACTCAACCCGGGGAGGTGAGCAGTTCTTC. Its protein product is CASSYSTRGGEQFF.

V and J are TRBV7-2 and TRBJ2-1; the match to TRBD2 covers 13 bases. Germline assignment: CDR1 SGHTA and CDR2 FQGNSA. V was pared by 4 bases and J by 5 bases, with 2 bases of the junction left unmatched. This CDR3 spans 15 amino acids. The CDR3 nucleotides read TGTGCCAGCAGCTCGGGACTAGCGGGGCACAATGAGCAGTTCTTC. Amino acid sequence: CASSSGLAGHNEQFF.

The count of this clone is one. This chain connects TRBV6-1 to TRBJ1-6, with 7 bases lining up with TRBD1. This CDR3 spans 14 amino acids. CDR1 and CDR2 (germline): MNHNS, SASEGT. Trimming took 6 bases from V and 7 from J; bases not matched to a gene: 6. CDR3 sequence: CASRLGGNNSPLHF. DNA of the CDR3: TGTGCCAGCAGACTAGGGGGCAACAATTCACCCCTCCACTTT.

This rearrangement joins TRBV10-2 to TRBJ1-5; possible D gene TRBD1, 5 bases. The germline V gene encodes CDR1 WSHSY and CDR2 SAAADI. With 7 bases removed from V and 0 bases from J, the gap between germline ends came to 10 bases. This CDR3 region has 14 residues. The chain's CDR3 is CASTRGNSNQPQHF. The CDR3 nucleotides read TGCGCCAGCACTCGGGGGAATAGCAATCAGCCCCAGCATTTT.

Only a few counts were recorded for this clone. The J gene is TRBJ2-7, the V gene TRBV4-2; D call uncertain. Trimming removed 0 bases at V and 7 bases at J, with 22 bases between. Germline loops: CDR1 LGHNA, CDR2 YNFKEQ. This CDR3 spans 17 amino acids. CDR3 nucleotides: TGTGCCAGCAGCCAAGATTCCCGAGACTGGGTCCTACGAGAGCAGTACTTC. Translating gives CASSQDSRDWVLREQYF.

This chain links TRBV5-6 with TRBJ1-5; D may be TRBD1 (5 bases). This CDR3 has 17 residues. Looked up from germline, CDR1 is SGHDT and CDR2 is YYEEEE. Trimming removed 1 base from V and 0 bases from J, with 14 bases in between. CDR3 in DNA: TGTGCCAGCAGCTTGCGTGGGGGGGGATTTAGCAATCAGCCCCAGCATTTT. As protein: CASSLRGGGFSNQPQHF.

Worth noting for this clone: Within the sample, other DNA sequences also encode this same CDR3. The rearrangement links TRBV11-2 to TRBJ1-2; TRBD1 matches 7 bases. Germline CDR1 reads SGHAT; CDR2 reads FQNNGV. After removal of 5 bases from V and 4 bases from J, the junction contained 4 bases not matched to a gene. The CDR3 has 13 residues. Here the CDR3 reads CASSTTGTYGYTF. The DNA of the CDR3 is TGTGCCAGCAGCACGACAGGGACCTATGGCTACACCTTC.

The CDR3 bases are TGCGCCAGCAGACCCCTAGGGACAGGGGCAGGCTACACCTTC. Protein: CASRPLGTGAGYTF. This chain joins TRBV5-1 and TRBJ1-2; 10 nucleotides line up with TRBD1. CDR1 SGHRS and CDR2 YFSETQ come from the germline V gene. The length of the CDR3 is 14 residues. With V trimmed by 5 bases and J by 8 bases, 9 bases remained unmatched. Together with reference TRBV5-1 and TRBJ1-2, the CDR3 gives the full variable domain: KAGVTQTPRYLIKTRGQQVTLSCSPISGHRSVSWYQQTPGQGLQFLFEYFSETQRNKGNFPGRFSGRQFSNSRSEMNVSTLELGDSALYLCASRPLGTGAGYTFGSGTRLTVV.

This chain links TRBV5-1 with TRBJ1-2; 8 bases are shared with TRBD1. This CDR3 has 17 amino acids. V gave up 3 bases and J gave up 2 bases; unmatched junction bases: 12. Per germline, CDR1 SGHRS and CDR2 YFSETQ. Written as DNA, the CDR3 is TGCGCCAGCAGCTCAGGGGGCGCATCTTCTATCAACTATGGCTACACCTTC. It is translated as CASSSGGASSINYGYTF.

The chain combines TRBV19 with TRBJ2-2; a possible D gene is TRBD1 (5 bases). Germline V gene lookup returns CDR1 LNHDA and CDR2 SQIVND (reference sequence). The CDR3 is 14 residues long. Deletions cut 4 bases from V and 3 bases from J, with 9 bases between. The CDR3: CASSKGVDTGELFF. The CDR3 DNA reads TGTGCCAGTAGTAAAGGGGTGGACACCGGGGAGCTGTTTTTT.

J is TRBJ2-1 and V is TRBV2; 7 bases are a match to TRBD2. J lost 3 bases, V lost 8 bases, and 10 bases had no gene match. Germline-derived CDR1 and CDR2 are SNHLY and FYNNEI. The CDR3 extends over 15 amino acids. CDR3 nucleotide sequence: TGTGCCAGCCGAGAGAGAGCGGGGAGCTACAATGAGCAGTTCTTC. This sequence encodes CASRERAGSYNEQFF.

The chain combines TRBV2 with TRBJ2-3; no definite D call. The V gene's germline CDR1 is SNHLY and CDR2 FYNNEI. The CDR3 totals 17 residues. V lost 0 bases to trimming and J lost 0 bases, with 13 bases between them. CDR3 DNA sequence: TGTGCCAGCAGTGAAGCCAAAGAGGTTTGGAGCACAGATACGCAGTATTTT. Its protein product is CASSEAKEVWSTDTQYF. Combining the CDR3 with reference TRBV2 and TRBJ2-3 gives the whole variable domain EPEVTQTPSHQVTQMGQEVILRCVPISNHLYFYWYRQILGQKVEFLVSFYNNEISEKSEIFDDQFSVERPDGSNFTLKIRSTKLEDSAMYFCASSEAKEVWSTDTQYFGPGTRLTVL.

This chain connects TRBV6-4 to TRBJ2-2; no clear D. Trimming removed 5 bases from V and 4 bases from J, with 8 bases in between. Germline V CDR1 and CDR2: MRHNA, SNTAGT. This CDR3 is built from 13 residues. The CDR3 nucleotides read TGTGCCAGCAGTCCACTCCCCACCGGGGAGCTGTTTTTT. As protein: CASSPLPTGELFF.

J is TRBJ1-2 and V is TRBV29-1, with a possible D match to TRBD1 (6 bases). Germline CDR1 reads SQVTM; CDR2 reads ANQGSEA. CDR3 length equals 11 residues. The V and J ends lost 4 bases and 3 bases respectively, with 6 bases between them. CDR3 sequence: CSVGTDYGYTF. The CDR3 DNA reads TGCAGCGTTGGGACAGACTATGGCTACACCTTC.

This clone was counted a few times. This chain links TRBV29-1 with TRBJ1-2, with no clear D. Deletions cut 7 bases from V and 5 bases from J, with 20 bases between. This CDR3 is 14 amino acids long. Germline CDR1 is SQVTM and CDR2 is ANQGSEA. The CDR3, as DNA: TGCAGCGCCCTAGAGGAGGTTCAATGGTATGGCTACACCTTC. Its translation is CSALEEVQWYGYTF.

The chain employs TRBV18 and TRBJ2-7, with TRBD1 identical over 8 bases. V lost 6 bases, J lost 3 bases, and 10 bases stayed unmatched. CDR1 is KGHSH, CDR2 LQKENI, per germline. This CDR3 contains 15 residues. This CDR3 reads CASSPGQGLNYEQYF. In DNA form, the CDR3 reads TGTGCCAGCTCTCCTGGACAGGGTTTAAACTACGAGCAGTACTTC.

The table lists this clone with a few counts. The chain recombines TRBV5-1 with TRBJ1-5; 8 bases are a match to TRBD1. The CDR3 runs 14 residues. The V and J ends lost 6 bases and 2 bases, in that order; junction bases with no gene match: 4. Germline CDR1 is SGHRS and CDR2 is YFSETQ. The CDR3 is CASNEDRGNQPQHF. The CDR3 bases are TGCGCCAGCAATGAGGACAGGGGCAATCAGCCCCAGCATTTT.